The text below deals with one T cell receptor (beta chain). Its antigen is still unknown. Per the germline V gene, CDR1 is SGDLS and CDR2 is YYNGEE. The CDR3 length is 13 residues. This specimen comes from a study of post-analysis software for immune sequencing data. Regarding the study as a whole: Patients with multiple sclerosis recorded significantly lower normalized Chao1 diversity than controls, the study found. Five TRBV segments were more frequent in patients than controls; TRBV5-6, TRBV5-1 and TRBV20-1 belonged to this group.

cDNA libraries of TCR beta carried unique molecular identifiers. TCRdb ran MiXCR on the PCR reads and lists one entry per CDR3 protein. The sample yields about 770,000 distinct CDR3 sequences, 40% to 55% seen once. The genes are TRBV9 and TRBJ2-5; 10 bases map to TRBD2. The end of the DNA aligns better with TRBJ2-7, so the J call may be wrong. Sequencing was done on a sample of blood. This sequence originates from a girl between 5 and 17 years old with multiple sclerosis. The CDR3 is CASSTSGIYEQYF. CDR3 DNA sequence: TGTGCCAGCAGTACTAGCGGGATCTACGAGCAGTACTTC.